The source of this T cell receptor beta chain is a study of cytomegalovirus exposure and HLA in healthy donors. The study's findings and limits: In an earlier analysis, about 87% or about 30%: the productive usage of most TCR beta V segments. A later analysis linked about 17,000 TCR beta sequences to HLA alleles at 0.05 false discovery rate.

The CDR3 contains 15 residues. J lost 6 bases, V lost 0 bases, and 8 bases had no gene match. The germline CDR1 and CDR2 sequences are LGHNA and YSLEER. Those who donated were healthy bone marrow donors. Of note for this clone: The antigen is undetermined.

PCR employed 60 Vbeta and 13 Jbeta primers. Methods used by the authors: Approximately 78 million unique TCR beta chains, roughly 11 million of them shared, were counted by a later analysis. The method was immunoSEQ multiplex PCR; TCRdb's version includes in-frame clones alone and lacks a portion of them. V, J and clone size derive from that table, while D and trimming were established from the DNA sequence. The data hold some 88,000 clones, with approximately 71% observed a single time. Sequences were obtained from PBMCs. The sequence was collected from a woman in her late teens or twenties in good health and CMV-seropositive. The chain uses TRBV4-3 and TRBJ2-7; 7 nucleotides align to TRBD1. This CDR3 reads CASSQDRRQGVEQYF. The CDR3 DNA is TGCGCCAGCAGCCAAGATAGGAGACAGGGCGTCGAGCAGTACTTC.